This TCR beta chain was identified in a study of T cell responses to AZD1222 COVID-19 vaccine. The germline gives CDR1 LNHDA, CDR2 SQIVND (reference sequence). V lost 9 bases and J lost 3, with 12 bases in between. The CDR3 covers 13 residues. Only in-frame clones appear in the TCRdb table, and some are missing; sequencing was by immunoSEQ multiplex PCR. The data hold 150,000 to 200,000 clones, with around 94% observed a single time. J is TRBJ2-1 and V is TRBV19; a possible D gene is TRBD1 (6 bases). The specimen comprised peripheral blood, sampled on day 0 of AZD1222 vaccination. The sequence derives from an adult in good health. As DNA, the CDR3 is TGTGCCAGCCGGGACAACTTCTACAATGAGCAGTTCTTC. This codes for CASRDNFYNEQFF.